The 23 T cell receptor beta chains in this list originate from one sample, sequenced in a study of T cells in pancreatic ductal adenocarcinoma. Clones were read by immunoSEQ multiplex PCR, and TCRdb kept only the in-frame ones, dropping some. The table has over 90,000 clones, roughly 96% seen once. Selected pancreatic ductal adenocarcinoma patients had undergone surgery without neoadjuvant therapy. Sequencing was performed on PBMCs. These receptors were collected from a human donor with pancreatic ductal adenocarcinoma.

The chain uses TRBV28 and TRBJ1-2; maybe TRBD1 (6 bases). Germline assignment: CDR1 MDHEN and CDR2 SYDVKM. This CDR3 is built from 14 residues. Trimming took off 10 bases at V and 2 bases at J, with 17 bases between the two ends. CDR3 region: CATTKAGANYGYTF. The CDR3 DNA is TGTGCCACCACGAAGGCGGGGGCAAACTATGGCTACACCTTC.

The chain recombines TRBV29-1 with TRBJ2-1; 9 bases line up with TRBD1. The CDR3 extends over 14 amino acids. J lost 2 bases, V lost 3 bases, and 2 bases had no gene match. In germline, CDR1 is SQVTM, CDR2 ANQGSEA. The CDR3 is CSVEGQGAYNEQFF. The CDR3 DNA is TGCAGCGTTGAGGGACAGGGAGCCTACAATGAGCAGTTCTTC.

The rearrangement uses TRBV5-1 and TRBJ2-7; 8 bases fit TRBD2. The CDR3 totals 14 residues. Germline V gene lookup returns CDR1 SGHRS and CDR2 YFSETQ. Unmatched junction bases numbered 10, after V lost 4 bases and J lost 7 bases. CDR3 in amino acids: CASSPGSGSQEQYF. In DNA, the CDR3 is TGCGCCAGCAGCCCCGGCAGCGGGAGCCAGGAGCAGTACTTC.

The chain has TRBV5-1 and TRBJ2-7; D perhaps matches TRBD1 (5 bases). The CDR3 loop spans 15 amino acids. V lost 3 bases and J lost 8, with 21 bases in between. Germline CDR1 SGHRS, CDR2 YFSETQ. The CDR3 sequence: CASSSPRAGSTQQYF. The DNA of the CDR3 is TGCGCCAGCAGCTCCCCCCGGGCAGGGTCTACGCAGCAGTACTTC.

The chain is built from TRBV5-1 and TRBJ2-2, with D possibly TRBD2 on 5 matching bases. Germline V gives CDR1 SGHRS, CDR2 YFSETQ. The CDR3 is 17 amino acids. V was pared by 3 bases and J by 5 bases, with 20 bases between. The CDR3 nucleotides are TGCGCCAGCAGCTCTTCCGTACTCCGCCGGGGTACCGGGGAGCTGTTTTTT. It is translated as CASSSSVLRRGTGELFF.

This rearrangement joins TRBV7-9 to TRBJ1-4; 7 bases are a match to TRBD1. The V and J ends lost 5 bases and 15 bases, in that order; junction bases with no gene match: 9. The germline V gene has CDR1 SEHNR and CDR2 FQNEAQ (reference sequence). The CDR3 is made up of 12 amino acids. Here the CDR3 DNA reads TGTGCCAGCAGCGGGGAAACAGGGGTTTTGTTTTTT. It encodes CASSGETGVLFF.

The rearrangement links TRBV4-3 to TRBJ2-7; a weak D match, TRBD2 (6 bases). CDR1 is LGHNA, CDR2 YSLEER, per germline. There are 15 residues in the CDR3. V was trimmed by 4 bases and J by 3 bases, leaving 16 bases between them. CDR3: CASSLQAGDLYEQYF. For the CDR3, the DNA is TGCGCCAGCAGCCTGCAAGCGGGCGACCTCTACGAGCAGTACTTC.

The V gene is TRBV11-2, the J gene TRBJ2-1; D not certain. Germline assignment: CDR1 SGHAT and CDR2 FQNNGV. V lost 2 bases and J 4 bases, leaving 12 bases between the germline ends. The CDR3 runs to 15 residues. The CDR3 DNA sequence: TGTGCCAGCAGCTTAATCAACAGAGAATACAATGAGCAGTTCTTC. Encoded protein: CASSLINREYNEQFF. Complete variable domain (other parts from reference TRBV11-2 and TRBJ2-1): EAGVAQSPRYKIIEKRQSVAFWCNPISGHATLYWYQQILGQGPKLLIQFQNNGVVDDSQLPKDRFSAERLKGVDSTLKIQPAKLEDSAVYLCASSLINREYNEQFFGPGTRLTVL.

The chain links TRBV9 to TRBJ2-1; 10 nucleotides agree with TRBD2. CDR1 and CDR2 (germline): SGDLS, YYNGEE. CDR3 length: 15 amino acids. With V trimmed by 4 bases and J by 5 bases, 6 bases remained unmatched. This CDR3 is CASSQDSGGNNEQFF. CDR3 bases: TGTGCCAGCAGCCAGGATAGCGGGGGGAACAATGAGCAGTTCTTC.

This chain links TRBV9 with TRBJ2-3; 8 bases are shared with TRBD1. CDR3 length: 16 amino acids. Germline V CDR1 and CDR2: SGDLS, YYNGEE. J gave up 6 bases and V 3 bases, and 12 bases lay outside the gene matches. CDR3 bases: TGTGCCAGCAGCGCGATAGCAGGGGGCGCCCCGGATACGCAGTATTTT. As protein: CASSAIAGGAPDTQYF.

The chain recombines TRBV5-1 with TRBJ2-5; D uncertain. The CDR3 consists of 13 residues. Germline lookup yields CDR1 SGHRS and CDR2 YFSETQ. Trimming left V 6 bases short and J 2 bases short, with 11 bases between. The CDR3 DNA sequence: TGCGCCAGCAAAGCCTCCCCGCAAGAGACCCAGTACTTC. It specifies CASKASPQETQYF.

The V and J genes are TRBV30 and TRBJ2-7; D not certain. Between the trimmed V and J ends, which lost 2 bases and 9 bases, there was a span of 14 bases. The CDR3 covers 12 residues. Germline V gene data show CDR1 as GTSNPN and CDR2 as SVGIG (reference sequence). The CDR3 DNA follows: TGTGCCTGGAGTTCCGAAGTTTCGGGGCAGTACTTC. Amino acid sequence: CAWSSEVSGQYF. Complete variable domain (other parts from reference TRBV30 and TRBJ2-7): SQTIHQWPATLVQPVGSPLSLECTVEGTSNPNLYWYRQAAGRGLQLLFYSVGIGQISSEVPQNLSASRPQDRQFILSSKKLLLSDSGFYLCAWSSEVSGQYFGPGTRLTVT.

This sequence joins TRBV30 and TRBJ2-1; 10 nucleotides agree with TRBD2. The J segment lost 9 bases and the V segment lost 2 bases, leaving 7 bases of the junction unmatched. Germline lookup yields CDR1 GTSNPN and CDR2 SVGIG (reference sequence). The CDR3 has 14 amino acids. CDR3 sequence reads: CAWSSSGSSGEQFF. The CDR3 nucleotides are TGTGCCTGGAGTTCTAGCGGGAGTAGCGGTGAGCAGTTCTTC.

The chain couples TRBV4-1 to TRBJ1-1; 11 bases map to TRBD1. CDR3 length equals 19 residues. V gave up 1 base and J gave up 4 bases; unmatched junction bases: 14. The germline CDR1 and CDR2 sequences are MGHRA and YSYEKL. The CDR3 nucleotides read TGCGCCAGCAGCCAAGGCGGGGCCGGGACAGGGGGTAGGGTCACTGAAGCTTTCTTT. Its translation: CASSQGGAGTGGRVTEAFF.

Here the CDR3 reads CASSLAGVGIDTQYF. CDR3 coding DNA: TGTGCCAGCAGCTTAGCGGGAGTAGGAATAGATACGCAGTATTTT. This sequence joins TRBV9 and TRBJ2-3, with 9 bases fitting TRBD2. Germline trimming cut 4 bases from V and 5 bases from J; bases unmatched to any gene: 8. The CDR3 sequence is 15 residues long. Germline V lookup: CDR1 SGDLS, CDR2 YYNGEE.

V usage is TRBV6-1 and J usage is TRBJ2-7; TRBD1 might be the D (5 bases). This CDR3 is 15 amino acids long. Germline CDR1 is MNHNS and CDR2 is SASEGT. V lost 2 bases and J lost 3, with 14 bases in between. DNA for the CDR3: TGTGCCAGCAGTGAATTCTGGGGCGCTCGCTACGAGCAGTACTTC. Translation: CASSEFWGARYEQYF.

The chain couples TRBV6-1 to TRBJ1-1; 11 nucleotides match TRBD1. Germline V gives CDR1 MNHNS, CDR2 SASEGT. The CDR3 length is 14 residues. V gave up 6 bases and J gave up 8 bases; unmatched junction bases: 8. CDR3 nucleotide sequence: TGTGCCAGCAGCCCTGACCGGGACAGGGGGGAAGCTTTCTTT. As protein: CASSPDRDRGEAFF.

The chain recombines TRBV18 with TRBJ2-2, with D unclear. Germline CDR1 is KGHSH and CDR2 is LQKENI. The length of the CDR3 is 16 residues. Between the trimmed V and J ends, which lost 1 base and 0 bases, there was a span of 9 bases. CDR3 sequence: CASSPQDTANTGELFF. Here the CDR3 DNA reads TGTGCCAGCTCACCACAAGACACCGCGAACACCGGGGAGCTGTTTTTT.

The chain links TRBV19 to TRBJ2-4; 8 bases line up with TRBD1. This CDR3 has 14 residues. CDR1 LNHDA and CDR2 SQIVND come from the germline V gene (reference sequence). V dropped 4 bases and J dropped 5; count of bases not matched to a gene: 4. This CDR3 reads CASSTGQGENIQYF. DNA for the CDR3: TGTGCCAGTAGTACCGGACAGGGCGAAAACATTCAGTACTTC.

The rearrangement uses TRBV19 and TRBJ2-7, with 10 positions matching TRBD1. V shed 2 bases, J shed 6 bases, and the junction held 7 bases outside the gene matches. CDR1 is LNHDA and CDR2 is SQIVND in the germline V gene (reference sequence). The CDR3 runs to 15 residues. Here the CDR3 DNA reads TGTGCCAGTAGTATATATCCGGGACAGGGGTTCGAGCAGTACTTC. Encoded protein: CASSIYPGQGFEQYF.

The V call is TRBV10-3, the J call TRBJ2-1; D not certain. Germline V lookup: CDR1 ENHRY, CDR2 SYGVKD. The CDR3 runs 14 residues. Between the trimmed V and J ends, which lost 8 bases and 6 bases, there was a span of 17 bases. The DNA of the CDR3 is TGTGCCATCGATGCGGATTCGGAGAGCAATGAGCAGTTCTTC. Residues: CAIDADSESNEQFF.

The rearrangement uses TRBV9 and TRBJ1-4; D gene unclear. Trimming shortened V by 0 bases and J by 0 bases, and 12 bases separated the two germline ends. The CDR3 consists of 17 residues. Germline V CDR1 and CDR2: SGDLS, YYNGEE. CDR3 nucleotides: TGTGCCAGCAGCGTAGGAGGAGGGATTACAACTAATGAAAAACTGTTTTTT. This translates into CASSVGGGITTNEKLFF.

V and J are TRBV6-6 and TRBJ2-2; D is uncertain. V was pared by 11 bases and J by 2 bases, with 15 bases between. From germline, CDR1 is MNHNY and CDR2 SVGAGI (reference sequence). The CDR3 has 14 amino acids. CDR3 in amino acids: CAVGPHPNTGELFF. DNA of the CDR3: TGTGCCGTGGGCCCCCATCCCAACACCGGGGAGCTGTTTTTT.